What follows are 22 T cell receptor beta chains derived from one specimen sequenced in a study of chemoradiotherapy in HPV16-positive cancers. Generated by immunoSEQ multiplex PCR, the TCRdb table keeps only in-frame clones and is missing some. The data contain approximately 30,000 clones, over 85% of them singletons. Here the sequenced sample was blood, taken from a patient who underwent chemoradiotherapy. The receptors stem from a human donor with HPV-associated anogenital cancer.

The chain carries TRBV9 and TRBJ1-5; unclear D gene. Germline values: CDR1 SGDLS, CDR2 YYNGEE. Trimming took 0 bases from V and 0 from J, leaving 7 bases between them. There are 15 residues in the CDR3. The CDR3 coding sequence is TGTGCCAGCAGCGTAGGTGGGGTTAGCAATCAGCCCCAGCATTTT. This sequence encodes CASSVGGVSNQPQHF.

The J gene is TRBJ2-6, the V gene TRBV5-1; no reliable D call. CDR1 SGHRS and CDR2 YFSETQ come from the germline V gene. The CDR3 is 15 amino acids. Trimming left V 2 bases short and J 3 bases short, with 9 bases between. The CDR3 protein is CASSLTWFGANVLTF. Here the CDR3 DNA reads TGCGCCAGCAGCTTAACTTGGTTTGGGGCCAACGTCCTGACTTTC.

This clone was seen only a few times. The chain is built from TRBV5-1 and TRBJ2-3; D perhaps matches TRBD1 (6 bases). The CDR3 is 17 amino acids. With 0 bases removed from V and 2 bases from J, the gap between germline ends came to 16 bases. The germline V gene has CDR1 SGHRS and CDR2 YFSETQ. CDR3 sequence: CASSLAGQGIFTDTQYF. CDR3 bases: TGCGCCAGCAGCTTGGCCGGGCAGGGGATATTCACAGATACGCAGTATTTT. Full variable domain (remainder filled in from reference TRBV5-1 and TRBJ2-3): KAGVTQTPRYLIKTRGQQVTLSCSPISGHRSVSWYQQTPGQGLQFLFEYFSETQRNKGNFPGRFSGRQFSNSRSEMNVSTLELGDSALYLCASSLAGQGIFTDTQYFGPGTRLTVL.

The chain employs TRBV27 and TRBJ2-7, with D perhaps matching TRBD1 (6 bases). This CDR3 contains 17 residues. V gave up 3 bases and J gave up 5 bases, with 23 bases separating them. Germline V gene sequence: CDR1 MNHEY, CDR2 SMNVEV (reference sequence). In DNA, the CDR3 is TGTGCCAGCAGTTTTTTGATTGCCGCAGGGGTAATCCACGAGCAGTACTTC. Translated: CASSFLIAAGVIHEQYF.

This CDR3 is CASSLDGRTTEAFF. The CDR3 DNA follows: TGTGCCAGCAGCCTCGACGGACGAACCACTGAAGCTTTCTTT. The genes are TRBV7-9 and TRBJ1-1, with D unclear. Germline CDR1 SEHNR, CDR2 FQNEAQ (reference sequence). The CDR3 runs 14 residues. The ends were cut back, 5 bases at V and 4 bases at J, with 14 bases in the middle. Drawing the rest from reference TRBV7-9 and TRBJ1-1, the complete variable domain is DTGVSQNPRHKITKRGQNVTFRCDPISEHNRLYWYRQTLGQGPEFLTYFQNEAQLEKSRLLSDRFSAERPKGSFSTLEIQRTEQGDSAMYLCASSLDGRTTEAFFGQGTRLTVV.

This sequence joins TRBV7-9 and TRBJ2-2, with D perhaps assigned TRBD1 or TRBD2 (5 bases each). CDR3 length equals 17 residues. Germline V lookup: CDR1 SEHNR, CDR2 FQNEAQ (reference sequence). The ends were cut back, 5 bases at V and 0 bases at J, with 16 bases in the middle. The CDR3 region has the DNA TGTGCCAGCAGCGGCCGCTCGGGGCCCACGAACACCGGGGAGCTGTTTTTT. Protein product: CASSGRSGPTNTGELFF.

The chain combines TRBV5-1 with TRBJ2-2; 7 bases are shared with TRBD1. The V segment lost 4 bases and the J segment 5 bases; nucleotides outside the gene matches: 8. Per the germline V gene, CDR1 is SGHRS and CDR2 is YFSETQ. CDR3 length: 15 amino acids. Written as DNA, the CDR3 is TGCGCCAGCAGCACCCACAGGGGCGGGACCGGGGAGCTGTTTTTT. Encoded protein: CASSTHRGGTGELFF.

This chain joins TRBV29-1 and TRBJ2-3, with a weak D call TRBD1 (6 bases). V was shortened by 8 bases and J by 4 bases, with 22 bases between the two germline ends. Looked up from germline, CDR1 is SQVTM and CDR2 is ANQGSEA. The CDR3 has 15 amino acids. The CDR3 nucleotides read TGCAGCCCCTGGGGGCGAGGCGGTCGGGCAGATACGCAGTATTTT. This encodes CSPWGRGGRADTQYF.

The chain uses TRBV5-6 and TRBJ2-7, with D tentatively TRBD2 (6 bases). The CDR3 runs to 12 residues. Germline assignment: CDR1 SGHDT and CDR2 YYEEEE. Trimming took off 6 bases at V and 6 bases at J, with 13 bases between the two ends. DNA of the CDR3: TGTGCCAGCAACCTTCGGGGGATCGAGCAGTACTTC. Amino acids: CASNLRGIEQYF. The full variable domain, completed using reference TRBV5-6 and TRBJ2-7, is DAGVTQSPTHLIKTRGQQVTLRCSPKSGHDTVSWYQQALGQGPQFIFQYYEEEERQRGNFPDRFSGHQFPNYSSELNVNALLLGDSALYLCASNLRGIEQYFGPGTRLTVT.

The chain uses TRBV7-3 and TRBJ2-5, with D perhaps TRBD2 (6 bases). Germline V gene lookup returns CDR1 SGHTA and CDR2 FQGTGA. CDR3 size: 14 residues. Trimming removed 2 bases from V and 5 bases from J, with 12 bases in between. The CDR3 protein is CASSLSGAGETQYF. The DNA for the CDR3 is TGTGCCAGCAGCTTATCCGGGGCGGGGGAGACCCAGTACTTC.

DNA of the CDR3: TGTGCCAGCAGCTTATACAACAGCTTCCAAGAGACCCAGTACTTC. Translated: CASSLYNSFQETQYF. The chain has TRBV7-9 and TRBJ2-5; D not certain. The CDR3 totals 15 residues. Germline assignment: CDR1 SEHNR and CDR2 FQNEAQ (reference sequence). V was clipped by 2 bases and J by 1 base, with 11 bases between them. The entire variable domain, with the rest obtained from reference TRBV7-9 and TRBJ2-5, is as follows: DTGVSQNPRHKITKRGQNVTFRCDPISEHNRLYWYRQTLGQGPEFLTYFQNEAQLEKSRLLSDRFSAERPKGSFSTLEIQRTEQGDSAMYLCASSLYNSFQETQYFGPGTRLLVL.

The chain employs TRBV27 and TRBJ2-1; D not resolved. The V end was cut by 0 bases, the J end by 10 bases, with 13 bases between. This CDR3 spans 14 amino acids. Per the germline V gene, CDR1 is MNHEY and CDR2 is SMNVEV (reference sequence). CDR3 in DNA: TGTGCCAGCAGTTTATCGAACGCAGGAGTCGAGCAGTTCTTC. This translates into CASSLSNAGVEQFF.

The V and J genes are TRBV5-1 and TRBJ2-7; 10 bases match TRBD1. The CDR3 has 14 residues. Per the germline V gene, CDR1 is SGHRS and CDR2 is YFSETQ. The ends lost 4 bases at V and 5 bases at J; junction bases unmatched: 6. This CDR3 is CASSVGQGFNEQYF. The CDR3 DNA follows: TGCGCCAGCAGCGTGGGACAGGGGTTCAACGAGCAGTACTTC.

This chain links TRBV27 with TRBJ2-1; 11 nucleotides agree with TRBD2. Germline V lookup: CDR1 MNHEY, CDR2 SMNVEV (reference sequence). V lost 10 bases and J lost 8; bases outside the gene matches: 13. This CDR3 has 15 residues. CDR3 region: CATTPEASGGYEQFF. The DNA for the CDR3 is TGTGCCACCACCCCAGAGGCTAGCGGGGGGTATGAGCAGTTCTTC.

This chain connects TRBV7-2 to TRBJ1-5; D may be TRBD1 (5 bases). Germline CDR1 and CDR2: SGHTA and FQGNSA. This CDR3 region has 15 residues. The V end lost 7 bases, the J end lost 2 bases, and 15 bases lay between the germline ends. The CDR3 nucleotides read TGTGCCAGCACGAAAGTGGGGGGGGGCAATCAGCCCCAGCATTTT. It codes for CASTKVGGGNQPQHF.

V and J are TRBV5-4 and TRBJ1-2; TRBD1 agrees at 9 bases. The CDR3 loop spans 13 amino acids. Germline V gene lookup returns CDR1 SGHNT and CDR2 YYREEE (reference sequence). Unmatched junction bases numbered 7, after V lost 5 bases and J lost 8 bases. The CDR3: CASRLQGAQGYTF. The CDR3 DNA reads TGTGCCAGCAGGTTACAGGGGGCCCAGGGCTACACCTTC.

The V and J genes are TRBV18 and TRBJ1-5; the match to TRBD1 covers 10 bases. Germline trimming cut 1 base from V and 7 bases from J; bases unmatched to any gene: 1. The CDR3 is 14 amino acids. From germline, CDR1 is KGHSH and CDR2 LQKENI. CDR3 region: CASSPRTGGQPQHF. The CDR3 coding sequence is TGTGCCAGCTCACCACGGACAGGGGGGCAGCCCCAGCATTTT.

The chain employs TRBV19 and TRBJ2-5; D remains unclear. This CDR3 has 14 amino acids. Germline V gene sequence: CDR1 LNHDA, CDR2 SQIVND (reference sequence). Trimming took off 2 bases at V and 2 bases at J, with 9 bases between the two ends. CDR3 loop: CASSINGQQETQYF. In nucleotides, the CDR3 is TGTGCCAGTAGTATAAATGGGCAGCAAGAGACCCAGTACTTC. Variable domain in full (rest from reference TRBV19 and TRBJ2-5): DGGITQSPKYLFRKEGQNVTLSCEQNLNHDAMYWYRQDPGQGLRLIYYSQIVNDFQKGDIAEGYSVSREKKESFPLTVTSAQKNPTAFYLCASSINGQQETQYFGPGTRLLVL.

The CDR3 here is CATSNRRSGANVLTF. The CDR3 nucleotides are TGTGCCACCAGTAACCGGAGGTCTGGGGCCAACGTCCTGACTTTC. V and J are TRBV15 and TRBJ2-6; maybe TRBD2 (5 bases). Trimming took 6 bases from V and 1 from J, leaving 10 bases between them. The CDR3 loop spans 15 amino acids. Germline-derived CDR1 and CDR2 are LNHNV and YYDKDF (reference sequence).

The chain recombines TRBV4-1 with TRBJ2-7; TRBD1 matches at 7 bases. V lost 3 bases and J lost 0; bases outside the gene matches: 5. Per the germline V gene, CDR1 is MGHRA and CDR2 is YSYEKL. The CDR3 extends over 15 amino acids. The CDR3: CASSHLSGGSYEQYF. In DNA form, the CDR3 reads TGCGCCAGCAGCCATTTATCAGGGGGCTCCTACGAGCAGTACTTC.

The chain has TRBV6-4 and TRBJ2-7, with TRBD2 matching 7 bases. J lost 1 base, V lost 3 bases, and 6 bases had no gene match. Germline-derived CDR1 and CDR2 are MRHNA and SNTAGT. The CDR3 totals 15 residues. CDR3 sequence (DNA): TGTGCCAGCAGTGAAGTAGCGGGTATTTCCTACGAGCAGTACTTC. It translates to CASSEVAGISYEQYF.

This sequence joins TRBV13 and TRBJ2-5; D may be TRBD1 (5 bases). The V and J ends lost 2 bases and 5 bases respectively, with 12 bases between them. Germline CDR1 is PRHDT and CDR2 is FYEKMQ (reference sequence). CDR3 length: 14 residues. In nucleotides, the CDR3 is TGTGCCAGCAGCTTATTAGGGGTGACGGAGACCCAGTACTTC. Encoded protein: CASSLLGVTETQYF.